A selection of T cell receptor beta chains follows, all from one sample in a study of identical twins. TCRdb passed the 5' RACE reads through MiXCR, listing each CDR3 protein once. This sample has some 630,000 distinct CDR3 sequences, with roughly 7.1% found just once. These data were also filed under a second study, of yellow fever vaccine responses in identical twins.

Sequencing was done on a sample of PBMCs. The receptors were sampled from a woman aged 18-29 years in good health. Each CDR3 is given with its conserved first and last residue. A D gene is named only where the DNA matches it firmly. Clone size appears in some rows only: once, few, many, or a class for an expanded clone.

TGTGCCAGCAGCAAACCGGGACTAGCAGGGACCTACAATGAGCAGTTCTTC	CASSKPGLAGTYNEQFF	NA	TRBJ2-1	TRBD2	TRBV7-6
TGTGCCAGCAGTGAAAACAGAGGAGCGGCAGATACGCAGTATTTT	CASSENRGAADTQYF	NA	TRBJ2-3	NA	TRBV2
TGCGCCAGCAGCCAAGTTGGCGGGAGGGTGGGGTCGGAGCAGTATTTT	CASSQVGGRVGSEQYF	few	TRBJ2-3	TRBD2	TRBV4-1
TGTGCCAGCAGCAAACTCCAAGCGGGGGAGCAAGAGACCCAGTACTTC	CASSKLQAGEQETQYF	NA	TRBJ2-5	TRBD2	TRBV2
TGTGCCAGCAGTGCCGGGACAGCAACCAAAAACATTCAGTACTTC	CASSAGTATKNIQYF	many	TRBJ2-4	TRBD1	TRBV12-3/TRBV12-4
TGCAGTGCTAGGTCCGGGACAAACAATGAGCAGTTCTTC	CSARSGTNNEQFF	NA	TRBJ2-1	NA	TRBV20-1
TGCGCCAGCAGCTTGGGTGTCGGGGAAGCGACCCAGTACTTC	CASSLGVGEATQYF	NA	TRBJ2-5	NA	TRBV5-1
TGTGCCAGCAGCTCGGGGGACAGGGTGAACACCGGGGAGCTGTTTTTT	CASSSGDRVNTGELFF	NA	TRBJ2-2	TRBD1	TRBV7-3
TGTGCCATCAGTGAGTCCCCTTGGGACAGAGCGGTTGGAAACACCATATATTTT	CAISESPWDRAVGNTIYF	many	TRBJ1-3	TRBD1	TRBV10-3
TGCGCCAGCAGCCGGACAGGGTGGAGAGAGACCCAGTACTTC	CASSRTGWRETQYF	NA	TRBJ2-5	TRBD1	TRBV4-1
TGTGCCAGCAGCAGCACTAGCGGGGGGATATTCAATGAGCAGTTCTTC	CASSSTSGGIFNEQFF	NA	TRBJ2-1	TRBD2	TRBV7-6
TGCAGTGCTATTAACCCCGAGACAGGCCTCATGAACACTGAAGCTTTCTTT	CSAINPETGLMNTEAFF	NA	TRBJ1-1	NA	TRBV20-1
TGTGCCAGCAGTACCGAGGCTGGGGAAAAACTGTTTTTT	CASSTEAGEKLFF	few	TRBJ1-4	NA	TRBV6-5
TGTGCCAGCAGTCCCCACAGGGAGGGGAACACCGGGGAGCTGTTTTTT	CASSPHREGNTGELFF	many	TRBJ2-2	NA	TRBV28
TGTGCCAGCAGCTTAGATCGGTCGGAGCAATTCAATGAGCAGTTCTTC	CASSLDRSEQFNEQFF	NA	TRBJ2-1	NA	TRBV7-6
TGTGCCAGCCCCTCCTCGGAGAACACCGGGGAGCTGTTTTTT	CASPSSENTGELFF	few	TRBJ2-2	NA	TRBV7-9
TGCAGCGTCCCACTGGCGGGAGTAAATGAGCAGTTCTTC	CSVPLAGVNEQFF	many	TRBJ2-1	TRBD2	TRBV29-1
TGCGCCAGCAGCTTGCTACAGAAGAATAGCACAGATACGCAGTATTTT	CASSLLQKNSTDTQYF	NA	TRBJ2-3	NA	TRBV5-1
TGTGCCAGCAGTTTAACAGGACTAGCGGGAGGATTGTACTTC	CASSLTGLAGGLYF	many	TRBJ2-7	TRBD2	TRBV12-3/TRBV12-4
TGTGCCAGCAGTTACGTTGTGTGGTCGGGCACTGAAGCTTTCTTT	CASSYVVWSGTEAFF	few	TRBJ1-1	NA	TRBV6-5
TGTGCCAGCCGTACCGGGGCAGAAGAGACCCAGTACTTC	CASRTGAEETQYF	many	TRBJ2-5	NA	TRBV27
TGTGCCAGCAGTGCTCCCGGGACAGGGCTCCCCTATGGCTACACCTTC	CASSAPGTGLPYGYTF	few	TRBJ1-2	TRBD1	TRBV12-3/TRBV12-4
TGTGCCAGCAGCTTTCGTCGAGGGATATTAGAGTACGAGCAGTACTTC	CASSFRRGILEYEQYF	NA	TRBJ2-7	NA	TRBV7-9
TGTGCCAGCAGCACCAAGACAGGGGCGCCTTCTGGGGCCAACGTCCTGACTTTC	CASSTKTGAPSGANVLTF	NA	TRBJ2-6	TRBD1	TRBV11-1
TGTGCCATCAGTGCACTTGGAAACACCATATATTTT	CAISALGNTIYF	NA	TRBJ1-3	NA	TRBV10-3
TGTGCCATCAGCCCCGGAAAGTCGGCGGGAGCGGGCTACGAGCAGTACTTC	CAISPGKSAGAGYEQYF	few	TRBJ2-7	TRBD2	TRBV10-3
TGTGCCAGCAGCTTGGAATTGGCCTTCCGGGACAAAGAGACCCAGTACTTC	CASSLELAFRDKETQYF	few	TRBJ2-5	NA	TRBV5-8
TGCAGTGCCACTAGCGTTATAACCAAAAACATTCAGTACTTC	CSATSVITKNIQYF	many	TRBJ2-4	TRBD2	TRBV20-1
TGTGCCAGCAGCACCCAACTCGTACTCCAGGGCAATGAGCAGTTCTTC	CASSTQLVLQGNEQFF	NA	TRBJ2-1	NA	TRBV7-2
TGTGCCAGCAGTTTAAGTTGGCAGGGAAAGACCTACGAGCAGTACTTC	CASSLSWQGKTYEQYF	many	TRBJ2-7	NA	TRBV28
TGCGCCAGCAGCGTAACCGACAGAAGCACAGATACGCAGTATTTT	CASSVTDRSTDTQYF	NA	TRBJ2-3	NA	TRBV5-1
TGTGCCAGCCGGGCGGGAGGGGCCCCGAACACCGGGGAGCTGTTTTTT	CASRAGGAPNTGELFF	NA	TRBJ2-2	TRBD2	TRBV7-2
TGTGCCAGCTCAGGGCCCCACAATGAGCAGTTCTTC	CASSGPHNEQFF	many	TRBJ2-1	NA	TRBV18
TGTGCCAGCAGCTTACGGGGGGCGGCGGACACTGAAGCTTTCTTT	CASSLRGAADTEAFF	many	TRBJ1-1	NA	TRBV13
TGTGCCAGCAGCGCCCCGGGACTAGAGGTTGGCGGGGAGCTGTTTTTT	CASSAPGLEVGGELFF	few	TRBJ2-2	TRBD2	TRBV11-2
TGTGCCAGCAGCGGAAGACAATGGGGACCCGAAAAACTGTTTTTT	CASSGRQWGPEKLFF	NA	TRBJ1-4	NA	TRBV7-9
TGCGCCAGCAGCTTGTTCCCAGGGGGGGACACAGATACGCAGTATTTT	CASSLFPGGDTDTQYF	many	TRBJ2-3	NA	TRBV5-1
TGCGCCAGCAGCCACCCCGTCGGGTCACCCCTCCACTTT	CASSHPVGSPLHF	NA	TRBJ1-6	NA	TRBV4-1
TGTGCCAGCAGTTCCGCGGGGGCCGGGCACACCGGGGAGCTGTTTTTT	CASSSAGAGHTGELFF	NA	TRBJ2-2	NA	TRBV6-2/TRBV6-3
TGTGCCAGCCAGAGAGAGACCCAGTACTTC	CASQRETQYF	few	TRBJ2-5	NA	TRBV28
TGCAGTGCTAGAGTGACTAGCGGGTTCACAGATACGCAGTATTTT	CSARVTSGFTDTQYF	NA	TRBJ2-3	TRBD2	TRBV20-1
TGTGCCAGCAGATTACAAGGGCATGAGCAGTTCTTC	CASRLQGHEQFF	few	TRBJ2-1	NA	TRBV5-6
TGTGCCTCTGGTGTGGCCGGGGAGCTGTTTTTT	CASGVAGELFF	few	TRBJ2-2	NA	TRBV24-1
TGTGCCAGCAGCTTACGACTAGCGGGGGGGAGCTCCTACAATGAGCAGTTCTTC	CASSLRLAGGSSYNEQFF	many	TRBJ2-1	TRBD2	TRBV13
TGTGCCATCAGTGACGGGACAGACATAAACATTCAGTACTTC	CAISDGTDINIQYF	many	TRBJ2-4	TRBD1	TRBV10-3
TGCGCCAGCAGCTTGAGAGGGGGCTTTATTTCACCCCTCCACTTT	CASSLRGGFISPLHF	NA	TRBJ1-6	TRBD1	TRBV5-1
TGTGCCAGCACCCCGGGACTTGAGCAGTTCTTC	CASTPGLEQFF	NA	TRBJ2-1	NA	TRBV12-3/TRBV12-4
TGCGCCAGCAGCCTTGGACAGGGGGGGGACATTCAGTACTTC	CASSLGQGGDIQYF	many	TRBJ2-4	TRBD1	TRBV5-1
TGCGCCAGCAGCCGAACCCCCACTAGCGGTAGCTCCTACGAGCAGTACTTC	CASSRTPTSGSSYEQYF	many	TRBJ2-7	TRBD2	TRBV4-1
TGCAGTGCTAGAGATCGGGTGGGCGCAGATACGCAGTATTTT	CSARDRVGADTQYF	NA	TRBJ2-3	NA	TRBV20-1
TGTGCCAGCAGCGCAACTTTGGGGGCCACTGAAGCTTTCTTT	CASSATLGATEAFF	NA	TRBJ1-1	NA	TRBV3-1
TGCAGTGCTAGAGATGGGCAGCGGGAGGGTCGGGGCAATGAGCAGTTCTTC	CSARDGQREGRGNEQFF	NA	TRBJ2-1	TRBD2	TRBV20-1